This T cell receptor (beta chain) was sequenced for a study of tumor-infiltrating lymphocytes in oesophageal squamous cell carcinoma. This clonotype was recorded only once. TCRdb independently ran MiXCR on the PCR reads; one entry per CDR3 protein. The repertoire has 18,000 or so distinct CDR3 sequences, over 40% of them found once; the top ten carry 13%. The CDR3 consists of 14 residues. Germline-derived CDR1 and CDR2 are SGHTA and FQGTGA. The genes are TRBV7-3 and TRBJ2-1; 7 bases fit TRBD2. The J call is uncertain, as TRBJ2-5 better fits the DNA end. The sequenced material came from normal esophageal tissue next to the tumor. The TCR sequence derives from a male donor with esophageal squamous cell carcinoma. The CDR3 coding sequence is TGTGCCAGCAGTCCAAACGGGGGGACGGAGACCCAGTACTTC. Its protein product is CASSPNGGTETQYF.